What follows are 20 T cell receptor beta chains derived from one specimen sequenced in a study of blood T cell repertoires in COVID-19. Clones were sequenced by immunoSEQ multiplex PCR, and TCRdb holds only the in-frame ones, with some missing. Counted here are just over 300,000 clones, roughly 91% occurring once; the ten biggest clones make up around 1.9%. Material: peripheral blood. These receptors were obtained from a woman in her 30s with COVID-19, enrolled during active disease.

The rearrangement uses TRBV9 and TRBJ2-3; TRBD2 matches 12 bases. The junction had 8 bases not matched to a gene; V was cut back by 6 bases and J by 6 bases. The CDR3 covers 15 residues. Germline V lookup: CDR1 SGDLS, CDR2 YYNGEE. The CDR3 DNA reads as TGTGCCAGCACACGGACTAGCGGGGTCCAGGATACGCAGTATTTT. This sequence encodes CASTRTSGVQDTQYF.

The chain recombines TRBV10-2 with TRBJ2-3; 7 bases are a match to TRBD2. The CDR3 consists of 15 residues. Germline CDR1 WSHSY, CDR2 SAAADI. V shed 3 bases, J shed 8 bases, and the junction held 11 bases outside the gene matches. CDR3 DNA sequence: TGCGCCAGCAGTGAAGGAGCGGGGTTGGCTAGTACGCAGTATTTT. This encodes CASSEGAGLASTQYF.

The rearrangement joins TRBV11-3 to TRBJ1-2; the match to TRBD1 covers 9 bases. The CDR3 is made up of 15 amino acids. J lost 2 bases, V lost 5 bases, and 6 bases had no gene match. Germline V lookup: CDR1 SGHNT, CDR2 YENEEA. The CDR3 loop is CASSRGQGPNYGYTF. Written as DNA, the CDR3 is TGTGCCAGCAGCCGAGGACAGGGGCCGAACTATGGCTACACCTTC.

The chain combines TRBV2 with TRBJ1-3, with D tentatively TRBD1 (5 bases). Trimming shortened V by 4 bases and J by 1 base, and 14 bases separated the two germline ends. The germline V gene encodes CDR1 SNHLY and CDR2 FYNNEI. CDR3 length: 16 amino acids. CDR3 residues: CASSAQGAGSGNTIYF. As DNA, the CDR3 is TGTGCCAGCAGTGCGCAGGGAGCGGGGTCTGGAAACACCATATATTTT.

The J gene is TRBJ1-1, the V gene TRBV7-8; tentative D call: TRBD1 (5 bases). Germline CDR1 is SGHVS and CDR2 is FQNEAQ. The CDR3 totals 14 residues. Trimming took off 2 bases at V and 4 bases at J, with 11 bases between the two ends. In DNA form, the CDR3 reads TGTGCCAGCAGCTTAATTCTAGACAGCACTGAAGCTTTCTTT. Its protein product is CASSLILDSTEAFF.

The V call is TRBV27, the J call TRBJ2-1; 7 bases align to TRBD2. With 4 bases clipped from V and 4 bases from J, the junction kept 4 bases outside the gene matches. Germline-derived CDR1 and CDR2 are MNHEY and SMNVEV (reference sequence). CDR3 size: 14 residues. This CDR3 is CASSSGLVYNEQFF. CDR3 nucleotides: TGTGCCAGCAGTTCCGGACTAGTTTACAATGAGCAGTTCTTC.

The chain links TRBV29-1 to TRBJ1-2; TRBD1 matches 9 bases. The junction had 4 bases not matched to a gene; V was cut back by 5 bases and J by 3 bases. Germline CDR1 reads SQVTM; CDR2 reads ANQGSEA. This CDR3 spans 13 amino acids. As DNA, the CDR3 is TGCAGCGTTTCGGACAGGGGAGACTATGGCTACACCTTC. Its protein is CSVSDRGDYGYTF. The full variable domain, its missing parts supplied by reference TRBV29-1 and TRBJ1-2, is SAVISQKPSRDICQRGTSLTIQCQVDSQVTMMFWYRQQPGQSLTLIATANQGSEATYESGFVIDKFPISRPNLTFSTLTVSNMSPEDSSIYLCSVSDRGDYGYTFGSGTRLTVV.

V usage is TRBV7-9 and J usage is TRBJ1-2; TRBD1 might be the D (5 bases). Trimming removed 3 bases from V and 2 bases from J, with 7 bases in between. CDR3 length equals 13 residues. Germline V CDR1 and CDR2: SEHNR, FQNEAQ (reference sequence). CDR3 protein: CASSLAGNYGYTF. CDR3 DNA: TGTGCCAGCAGCTTGGCAGGGAACTATGGCTACACCTTC.

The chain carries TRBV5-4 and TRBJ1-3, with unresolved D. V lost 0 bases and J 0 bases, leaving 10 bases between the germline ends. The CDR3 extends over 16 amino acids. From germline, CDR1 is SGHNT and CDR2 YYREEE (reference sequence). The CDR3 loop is CASSLDRVLSGNTIYF. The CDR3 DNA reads TGTGCCAGCAGCTTGGATCGAGTCCTCTCTGGAAACACCATATATTTT.

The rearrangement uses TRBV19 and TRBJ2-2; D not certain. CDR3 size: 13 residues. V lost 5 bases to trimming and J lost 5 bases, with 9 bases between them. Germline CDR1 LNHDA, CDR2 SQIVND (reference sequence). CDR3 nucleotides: TGTGCCAGTAGTCTAACTAATACCGGGGAGCTGTTTTTT. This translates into CASSLTNTGELFF.

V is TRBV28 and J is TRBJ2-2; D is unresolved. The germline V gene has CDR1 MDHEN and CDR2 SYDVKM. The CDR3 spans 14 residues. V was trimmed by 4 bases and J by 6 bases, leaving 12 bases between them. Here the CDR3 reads CASSSTGSSGELFF. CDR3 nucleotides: TGTGCCAGCAGTTCAACCGGGTCGTCCGGGGAGCTGTTTTTT. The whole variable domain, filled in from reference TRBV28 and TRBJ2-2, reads DVKVTQSSRYLVKRTGEKVFLECVQDMDHENMFWYRQDPGLGLRLIYFSYDVKMKEKGDIPEGYSVSREKKERFSLILESASTNQTSMYLCASSSTGSSGELFFGEGSRLTVL.

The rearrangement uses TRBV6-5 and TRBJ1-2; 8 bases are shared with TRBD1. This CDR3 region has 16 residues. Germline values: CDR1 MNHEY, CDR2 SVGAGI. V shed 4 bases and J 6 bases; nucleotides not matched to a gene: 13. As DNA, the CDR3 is TGTGCCAGCAGTTCCCGAGGGCAGGGGGCGCTTGATGGCTACACCTTC. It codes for CASSSRGQGALDGYTF.

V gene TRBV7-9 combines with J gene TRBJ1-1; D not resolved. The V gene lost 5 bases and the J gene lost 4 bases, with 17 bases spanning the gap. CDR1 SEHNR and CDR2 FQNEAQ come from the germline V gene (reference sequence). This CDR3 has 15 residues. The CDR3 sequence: CASSPARLQTTEAFF. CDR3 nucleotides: TGTGCCAGCAGCCCTGCACGCCTACAGACCACTGAAGCTTTCTTT.

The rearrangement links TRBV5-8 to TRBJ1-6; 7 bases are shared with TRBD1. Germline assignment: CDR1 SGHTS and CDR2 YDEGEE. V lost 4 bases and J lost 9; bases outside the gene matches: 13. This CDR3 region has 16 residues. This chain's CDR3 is CASSIEEGAPGSPLHF. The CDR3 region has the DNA TGTGCCAGCAGCATAGAGGAGGGGGCGCCTGGTTCACCCCTCCACTTT.

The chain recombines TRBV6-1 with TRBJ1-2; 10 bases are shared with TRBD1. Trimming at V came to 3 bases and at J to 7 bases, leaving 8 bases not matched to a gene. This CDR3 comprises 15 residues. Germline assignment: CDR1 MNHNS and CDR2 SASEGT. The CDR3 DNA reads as TGTGCCAGCAGTGAGACAGGGGGCGCAGCGCGTGGCTACACCTTC. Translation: CASSETGGAARGYTF.

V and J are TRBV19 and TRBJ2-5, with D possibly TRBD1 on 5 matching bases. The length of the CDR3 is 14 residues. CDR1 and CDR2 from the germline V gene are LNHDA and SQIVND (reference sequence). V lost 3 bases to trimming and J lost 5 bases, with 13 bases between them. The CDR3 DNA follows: TGTGCCAGTAGTATGGGGCAGGGATGGGAGACCCAGTACTTC. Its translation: CASSMGQGWETQYF.

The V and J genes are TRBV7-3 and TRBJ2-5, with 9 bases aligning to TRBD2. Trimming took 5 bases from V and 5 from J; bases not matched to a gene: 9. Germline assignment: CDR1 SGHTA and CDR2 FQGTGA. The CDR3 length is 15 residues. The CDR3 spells CASSGTGLAEETQYF. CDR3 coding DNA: TGTGCCAGCAGCGGAACGGGACTAGCTGAGGAGACCCAGTACTTC.

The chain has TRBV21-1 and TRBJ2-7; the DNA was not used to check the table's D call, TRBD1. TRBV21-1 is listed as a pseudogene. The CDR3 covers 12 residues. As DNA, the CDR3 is TGTGCCAATCGACAGGACACCTACGAGCAGTACGTC. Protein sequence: CANRQDTYEQYV.

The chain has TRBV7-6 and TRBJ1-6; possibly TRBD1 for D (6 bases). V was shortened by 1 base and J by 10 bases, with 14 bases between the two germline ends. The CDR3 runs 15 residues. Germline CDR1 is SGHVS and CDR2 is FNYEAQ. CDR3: CASSLVQGVGSPLHF. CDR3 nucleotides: TGTGCCAGCAGCTTAGTACAGGGAGTGGGCTCACCCCTCCACTTT. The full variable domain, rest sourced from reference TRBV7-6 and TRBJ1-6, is GAGVSQSPRYKVTKRGQDVALRCDPISGHVSLYWYRQALGQGPEFLTYFNYEAQQDKSGLPNDRFSAERPEGSISTLTIQRTEQRDSAMYRCASSLVQGVGSPLHFGNGTRLTVT.

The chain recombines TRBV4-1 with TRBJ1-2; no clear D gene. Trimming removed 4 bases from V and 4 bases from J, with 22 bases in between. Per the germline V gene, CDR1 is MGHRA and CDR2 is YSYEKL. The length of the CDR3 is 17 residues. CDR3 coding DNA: TGCGCCAGCAGCCTCCTCGGGGATACGGACGCCCGCTATGGCTACACCTTC. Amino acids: CASSLLGDTDARYGYTF.